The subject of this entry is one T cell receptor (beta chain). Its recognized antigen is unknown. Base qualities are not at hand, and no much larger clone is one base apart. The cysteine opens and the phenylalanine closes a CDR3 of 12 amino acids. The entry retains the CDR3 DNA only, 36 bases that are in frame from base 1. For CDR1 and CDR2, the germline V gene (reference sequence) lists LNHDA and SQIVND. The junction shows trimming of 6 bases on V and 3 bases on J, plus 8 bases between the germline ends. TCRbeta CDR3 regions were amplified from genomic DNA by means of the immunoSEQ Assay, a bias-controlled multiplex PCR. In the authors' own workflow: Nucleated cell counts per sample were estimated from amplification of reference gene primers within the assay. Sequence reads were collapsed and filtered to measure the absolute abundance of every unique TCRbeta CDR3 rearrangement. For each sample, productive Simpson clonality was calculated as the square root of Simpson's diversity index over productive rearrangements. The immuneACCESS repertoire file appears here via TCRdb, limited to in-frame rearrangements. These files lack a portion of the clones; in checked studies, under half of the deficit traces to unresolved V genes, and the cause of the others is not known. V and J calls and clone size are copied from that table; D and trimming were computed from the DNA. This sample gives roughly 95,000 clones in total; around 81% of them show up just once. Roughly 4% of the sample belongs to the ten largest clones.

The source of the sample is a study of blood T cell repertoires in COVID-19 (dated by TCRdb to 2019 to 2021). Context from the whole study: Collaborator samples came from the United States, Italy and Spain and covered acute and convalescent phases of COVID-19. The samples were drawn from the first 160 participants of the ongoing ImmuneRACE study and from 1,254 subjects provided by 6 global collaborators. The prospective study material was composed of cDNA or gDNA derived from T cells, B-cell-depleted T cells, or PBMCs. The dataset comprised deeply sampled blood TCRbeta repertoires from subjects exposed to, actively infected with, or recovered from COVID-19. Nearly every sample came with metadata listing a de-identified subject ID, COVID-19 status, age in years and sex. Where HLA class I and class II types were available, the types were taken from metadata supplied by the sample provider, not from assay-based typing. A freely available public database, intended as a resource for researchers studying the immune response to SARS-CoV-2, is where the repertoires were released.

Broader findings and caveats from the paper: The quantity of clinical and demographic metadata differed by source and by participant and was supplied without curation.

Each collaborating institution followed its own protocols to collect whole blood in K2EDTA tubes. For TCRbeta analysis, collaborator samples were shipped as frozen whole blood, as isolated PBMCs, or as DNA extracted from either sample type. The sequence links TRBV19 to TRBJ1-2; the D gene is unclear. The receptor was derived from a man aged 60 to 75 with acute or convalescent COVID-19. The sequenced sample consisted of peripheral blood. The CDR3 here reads CASRGRHYGYTF. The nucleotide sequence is TGTGCCAGTAGGGGCAGACACTATGGCTACACCTTC.